The clone carrying this T cell receptor beta chain has at least ten counts. The antigen is undetermined. Trimming stripped 6 bases from V and 0 bases from J, with 12 bases between. The CDR3 spans 14 residues. CDR1 SGHRS and CDR2 YFSETQ come from the germline V gene. The data derive from a study of T cells after yellow fever vaccination. Study observations and caveats: The bulk population could contribute abundant contaminating clonotypes to FACS-sorted repertoires. Primary-vaccination clones mostly resurfaced post-booster (nearly 97% CD4, approximately 90% CD8).

A universal primer site and UMIs were added as TCR cDNA was made by 5'RACE template switching. TCRdb recomputed calls from the 5' RACE reads with MiXCR, one row per CDR3 protein. The sample shows 150,000 to 200,000 distinct CDR3 sequences, approximately 6.2% of them seen only once. This TCR was sampled from a man aged 18 to 29 who received the YFV17D yellow fever vaccine. The specimen was CD4+ T cells sorted from PBMCs, collected on the day of the first yellow fever vaccination. The chain has TRBV5-1 and TRBJ1-1; D is unresolved. DNA of the CDR3: TGCGCCAGCACCCCGGAGGTTATGAACACTGAAGCTTTCTTT. Its translation: CASTPEVMNTEAFF. Using reference TRBV5-1 and TRBJ1-1 for the parts outside the CDR3, the full variable domain is KAGVTQTPRYLIKTRGQQVTLSCSPISGHRSVSWYQQTPGQGLQFLFEYFSETQRNKGNFPGRFSGRQFSNSRSEMNVSTLELGDSALYLCASTPEVMNTEAFFGQGTRLTVV.